This T cell receptor beta chain was sequenced for a study of early T cells in non-severe SARS-CoV-2 infection (dated by TCRdb to 2020 to 2022). About the investigation overall: Because TCR sequencing relied on bulk RNA taken from unsorted whole blood, pairing of alpha and beta chains was not possible.

V and J are truncated by 0 bases and 5 bases respectively, leaving an intervening sequence of 4 bases. CDR1 and CDR2, looked up from the germline V gene, are SGHAT and FQNNGV. The CDR3 runs 12 residues from the cysteine to the phenylalanine. The read is trimmed to its CDR3 DNA, 36 bases read in frame from base 1. The study was a case-control design nested within a healthcare worker cohort in London, UK, with weekly nasopharyngeal swab PCR tests and blood sampling. Healthcare workers were recruited between 23 and 31 March 2020, during the week of the UK lockdown, and were followed weekly for up to roughly 15 weeks. Library preparation was by 5' RACE. The run used a NextSeq 500. Unique molecular identifiers were attached to individual cDNA molecules in the TCR library protocol so that sequencing error and PCR bias could be corrected. Both TCR alpha and beta chains were sequenced, and tight co-correlation was observed between alpha and beta sequence abundances in each sample. As for the original processing: Decombinator V4 was used to annotate TCR sequences for V gene, J gene and CDR3. Expanded TCRs were defined as changing significantly between any two time points under a Poisson model with p below 0.0001. TCR abundances were normalised to the total number of TCRs sequenced per sample and expressed as counts per million. TRAV1-2 paired with TRAJ12, TRAJ20 or TRAJ33 defined MAIT TCRs, while TRAV10 paired with TRAJ18 defined iNKT TCRs. VDJdb, accessed 1 November 2021, was searched for CMV, EBV and SARS-CoV-2 annotated TCRs, excluding TCRs annotated for multiple antigens. Starting from the raw public reads, TCRdb applied fastp trimming at Q25, assembled clones with MiXCR and retained in-frame beta chains. A single entry per CDR3 protein holds the most common genes and DNA from its merged rows. Here the V and J calls rest on TCRdb's processing, not on the authors' analysis. The sample table contains some 30,000 distinct CDR3 sequences; only one count was recorded for approximately 6.3% of them. The ten largest clones capture under 3.5% of the sample.

In its sample, this clonotype was seen many times. Its recognized antigen is unknown. No much larger clonotype is one base removed from it; base qualities were not supplied. The paper as a whole reports these results and caveats: Matching against VDJdb was skewed toward anti-spike CD8 responses, likely underestimated virus-specific expansions, and missed private and CD4 specificities.

The sequence was collected from an adult who was a healthcare worker with PCR-confirmed SARS-CoV-2 infection or an uninfected control (not recorded which). The sequence links TRBV11-2 to TRBJ2-5; the D gene is not confidently resolved. Sequencing input: whole blood. The nucleotide sequence is TGTGCCAGCAGCTTAGATTCTGAGACCCAGTACTTC. It translates as CASSLDSETQYF.